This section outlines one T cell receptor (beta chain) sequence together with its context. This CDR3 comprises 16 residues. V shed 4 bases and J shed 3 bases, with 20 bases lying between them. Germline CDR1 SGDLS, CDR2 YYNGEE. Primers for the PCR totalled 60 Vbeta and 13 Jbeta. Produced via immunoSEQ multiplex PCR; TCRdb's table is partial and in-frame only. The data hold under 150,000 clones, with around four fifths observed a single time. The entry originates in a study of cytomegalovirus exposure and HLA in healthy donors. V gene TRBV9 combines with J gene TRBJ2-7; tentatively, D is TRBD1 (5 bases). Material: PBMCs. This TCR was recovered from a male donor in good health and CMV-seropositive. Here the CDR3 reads CASSPKGRSEIYEQYF. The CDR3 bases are TGTGCCAGCAGCCCCAAGGGGCGATCGGAGATCTACGAGCAGTACTTC.